This TCR beta chain was profiled in a study of OX40 agonist ivuxolimab in advanced cancers. Across the study: The mean age was approximately 56 years, ranging from 23 to 79, with about 87% of participants male. Three dose-escalation patients had partial responses: one with hepatocellular carcinoma and two with cutaneous melanoma. Points from the study as a whole: Expanded clones were, on average, more numerous in CD8+ T cells than in CD4+. Dose levels from 0.1 to 3.0 mg/kg saw CD4+ and CD8+ blood T cells expand clonally by week 6.

Germline V CDR1 and CDR2: LGHNT, FRNRAP. The CDR3 extends over 15 amino acids. Trimming removed 0 bases from V and 6 bases from J, with 14 bases in between. This clone was seen only a few times. The antigen remains unidentified. Libraries were prepared by immunoSEQ multiplex PCR; TCRdb keeps only in-frame clonotypes and omits some of them. The sample lists 81,000 or so clones; around 90% were seen once. This material consisted of CD4+ or CD8+ T cells sorted from blood, taken in a trial of the OX40 agonist ivuxolimab. This sequence originates from an adult with an advanced solid tumor such as melanoma, head and neck, liver or kidney cancer. The V and J genes are TRBV12-5 and TRBJ1-2; the D is unclear. CDR3: CASGLVEDTVHGYTF. CDR3 nucleotides: TGTGCTAGTGGTTTGGTAGAAGACACAGTTCATGGCTACACCTTC.